Listed below are T cell receptor beta chains from one sample, sequenced in a study of blood T cells in healthy people across ages. MiXCR, run by TCRdb on the 5' RACE reads, gives a single entry per CDR3 protein. The table has 1 million to 1.2 million distinct CDR3 sequences, roughly two fifths seen once; the top ten hold around 13%. The sequencing sample was made of blood. Receptors were obtained from a man between 18 and 29 years old in good health. Each CDR3 is given without its conserved first and last residue.

v_gene	len	j_gene	CDR3aa
TRBV2	13	TRBJ1-1	ASSEVVQGRAEAF
TRBV5-6	12	TRBJ2-7	ASSLDRVMHEQY
TRBV6-5	13	TRBJ2-1	ARGCGGGSYNEQF
TRBV6-5	11	TRBJ1-1	ASSYPGAGVAF
TRBV9	13	TRBJ2-3	ASSTRAIPTDTQY
TRBV6-2/TRBV6-3	11	TRBJ2-4	SIADLAKNIQY
TRBV3-1	14	TRBJ1-2	ASSQTTGTGNYGYT
TRBV14	12	TRBJ1-2	ASSLAGGDVGYT
TRBV5-1	11	TRBJ2-1	ASSYHRDNEQF
TRBV6-6	11	TRBJ1-5	ASSYPVREPQH
TRBV10-3	12	TRBJ1-5	AISSGTDNQPQH
TRBV10-3	13	TRBJ2-3	AIRGLAGVTDTQY
TRBV10-3	12	TRBJ2-1	AIRPQGDQDEQF
TRBV6-6	14	TRBJ2-2	ASSYRVLTNTGELF
TRBV30	12	TRBJ2-1	AWSGTSVYNEQF
TRBV6-5	11	TRBJ1-2	ASTGQEDYGYT
TRBV9	10	TRBJ2-4	ASSAARAEQY
TRBV6-6	15	TRBJ2-1	ASSYSIAESSYNEQF
TRBV28	15	TRBJ1-1	ASRDRDRTSMNTEAF
TRBV7-8	12	TRBJ1-2	ASSSKTGYYGYT
TRBV6-1	12	TRBJ2-5	ASSEGEGKETQY
TRBV13	14	TRBJ2-2	ASSPPWGPNTGELF
TRBV20-1	14	TRBJ1-4	SAAQNGGATNEKLF
TRBV7-2	12	TRBJ1-5	ASSLKSVGQPQH
TRBV7-2	14	TRBJ2-5	ASSLAGTGPYNEQY
TRBV12-3/TRBV12-4	14	TRBJ2-2	ASSLMDGGNTGELF
TRBV20-1	15	TRBJ2-1	SASMRDGQRMGNEQF
TRBV14	10	TRBJ2-3	ASSQITDTQY
TRBV18	17	TRBJ1-2	ASSPMPGQGDLNNYGYT
TRBV4-3	16	TRBJ2-3	ASSQEPTAGANTDTQY
TRBV21-1	15	TRBJ2-1	ASSKSGTGDSYNEQF
TRBV10-3	15	TRBJ2-2	AISNPTGRGESGELF
TRBV7-2	10	-	ASSFVGREQY
TRBV19	12	TRBJ1-1	ASRPGGWDTEAF
TRBV15	15	TRBJ2-3	ATSRDQRLAGVDTQY
TRBV12-3/TRBV12-4	12	TRBJ1-1	ASSAPTHYTEAF
TRBV2	9	TRBJ2-1	ASIIRNGQF
TRBV6-5	11	TRBJ1-1	ASRESRGREAF
TRBV7-9	12	TRBJ2-7	ASSIDRNSYEQY
TRBV5-1	13	TRBJ1-6	ANSLESGGYYPLH
TRBV20-1	11	TRBJ2-5	SARDGTGITQY
TRBV27	14	-	ASSLSKVHLSYEQY
TRBV7-2	13	TRBJ1-2	ASSLNRGRRSGYT
TRBV12-3/TRBV12-4	12	TRBJ1-4	ASSFQPGGEKLF
TRBV7-2	11	TRBJ1-2	ASSSRQVYGYT
TRBV12-3/TRBV12-4	13	TRBJ2-7	ASSPTSGGDRRQY
TRBV3-1	14	TRBJ2-5	ASSQDSSPAIGTQY
TRBV29-1	16	TRBJ2-5	SVGWLGTDFQRGETQY
TRBV28	13	TRBJ1-5	ASSRTTNSNQPQH
TRBV20-1	12	TRBJ2-3	SAQGAGSTDTQY
TRBV10-3	17	TRBJ2-3	AISRGQMGLAGVGDTQY
TRBV20-1	10	TRBJ2-3	SGTRGTDTQY
TRBV28	10	TRBJ2-1	ARSLEWGKQF
TRBV3-1	15	TRBJ1-1	ASSPLRGQGTNTEAF
TRBV13	18	TRBJ2-4	ASSSYTPLQGARAKNIQY
TRBV7-2	11	TRBJ1-2	ASSFEVFYGYT